This TCR beta chain appears in the sequencing data of a study of T cell changes during pregnancy in multiple sclerosis. J lost 3 bases, V lost 4 bases, and 6 bases had no gene match. Per germline, CDR1 GTSNPN and CDR2 SVGIG (reference sequence). This CDR3 spans 16 amino acids. The data were produced by immunoSEQ multiplex PCR, yet TCRdb's version contains in-frame clones alone and is incomplete. The sample contains around 60,000 clones, about 89% of which appear only once. The specimen was CD4+ T cells from peripheral blood mononuclear cells, collected after pregnancy. The V and J genes are TRBV30 and TRBJ2-3; 14 positions match TRBD2. The TCR comes from a female donor in good health, enrolled as a control in a pregnancy study. The CDR3 loop is CAWTLGTSGGTDTQYF. The CDR3 DNA sequence: TGTGCCTGGACCCTCGGGACTAGCGGGGGAACAGATACGCAGTATTTT.